This T cell receptor beta chain was found in a study of PD-L1 blockade in urothelial cancer. Across the whole study: Each blood sample yielded a median of around 130,000 T cells. Points from the study as a whole: For durable-benefit patients, tumor-associated blood clones expanded more at 3 weeks.

This CDR3 contains 12 residues. Trimming stripped 1 base from V and 3 bases from J, with 5 bases between. Germline V CDR1 and CDR2: SGHDT, YYEEEE. Generated by immunoSEQ multiplex PCR, the TCRdb table keeps only in-frame clones and is missing some. The sample consists of about 41,000 clones, approximately 81% of them appearing once. This clone was picked up one time. Antigen specificity is unknown. Time point in this sample: peripheral blood 6 weeks after treatment start. Metastatic or locally advanced urothelial carcinoma was present in the patients. A total of 1 to 8 samples per patient were collected pretreatment and on-treatment.

The chain employs TRBV5-6 and TRBJ2-7; D unclear. The TCR sequence derives from a man in his sixties or seventies with urothelial cancer. The source material was PBMCs, sampled around atezolizumab (anti-PD-L1) treatment. The CDR3 bases are TGTGCCAGCAGCTTGTCTTACTACGAGCAGTACTTC. This gives the protein CASSLSYYEQYF.